The clone carrying this T cell receptor (beta chain) occurred a few times. Each CDR3 protein gets one entry after TCRdb re-called the 5' RACE reads with MiXCR. The table shows 450,000 or so distinct CDR3 sequences, with roughly 24% occurring only once. This specimen belongs to a study of identical twins. This CDR3 has 15 amino acids. Germline values: CDR1 SGHRS, CDR2 YFSETQ. The V gene lost 0 bases and the J gene lost 1 base, with 10 bases spanning the gap. The sample was also linked to a second study, of T cells expressing NK-cell markers. As reported in that work: Whether expanded NKG2C+ T cell clones were HCMV-specific remained unclear.

The chain combines TRBV5-1 with TRBJ1-1; weak D call: TRBD1 (5 bases). This receptor was identified in a woman between 18 and 29 years old in good health. The sequencing input was CD4+ T cells sorted from blood. The CDR3 loop is CASSLGWGRNTEAFF. DNA of the CDR3: TGCGCCAGCAGCTTGGGGTGGGGACGGAACACTGAAGCTTTCTTT.